This T cell receptor beta chain originates from a study of CD8 T cells in ankylosing spondylitis. Whole-study findings and limits: As for the disease-linked clones, they showed a CD8+ phenotype and occurred at relatively low frequencies in peripheral blood. A TCR beta motif of eight or nine highly homologous variants seemed to mark ankylosing spondylitis blood. Existing reports had already noted some motif variants in reactive arthritis synovial fluid and blood.

V was clipped by 8 bases and J by 0 bases, with 15 bases between them. The CDR3 runs 15 residues. The V gene's germline CDR1 is ENHRY and CDR2 SYGVKD. As to this clonotype: Its antigen is currently unknown.

Quantitative molecular-barcoded 5'-RACE generated the TCR beta libraries. MiXCR was run by TCRdb on the 5' RACE reads, yielding one entry per CDR3 protein. The data contain roughly 140,000 distinct CDR3 sequences, 40% to 50% of them singletons. The source of this sequence is a male donor with ankylosing spondylitis. This rearrangement joins TRBV10-3 to TRBJ2-3; D perhaps matches TRBD1 (6 bases). The material sequenced was synovial fluid, either unsorted or a sorted T cell fraction (not recorded which). CDR3 in DNA: TGTGCCATCTCTCTAGGGACACAAAGCACAGATACGCAGTATTTT. This codes for CAISLGTQSTDTQYF.